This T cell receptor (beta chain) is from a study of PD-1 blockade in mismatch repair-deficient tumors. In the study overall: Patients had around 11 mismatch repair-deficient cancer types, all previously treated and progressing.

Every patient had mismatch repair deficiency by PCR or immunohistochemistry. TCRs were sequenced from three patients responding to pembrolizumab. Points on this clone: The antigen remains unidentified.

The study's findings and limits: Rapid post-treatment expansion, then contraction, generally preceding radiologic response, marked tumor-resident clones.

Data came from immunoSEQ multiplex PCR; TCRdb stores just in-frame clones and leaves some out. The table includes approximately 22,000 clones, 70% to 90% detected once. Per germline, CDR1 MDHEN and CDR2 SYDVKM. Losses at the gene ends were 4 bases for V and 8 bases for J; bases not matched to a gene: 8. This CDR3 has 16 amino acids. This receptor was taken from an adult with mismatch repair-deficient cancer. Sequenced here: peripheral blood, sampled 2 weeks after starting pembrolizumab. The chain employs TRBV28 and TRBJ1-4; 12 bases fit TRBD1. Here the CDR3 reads CASSWDRGRGREKLFF. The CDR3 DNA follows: TGTGCCAGCAGTTGGGACAGGGGGCGGGGTAGGGAAAAACTGTTTTTT.